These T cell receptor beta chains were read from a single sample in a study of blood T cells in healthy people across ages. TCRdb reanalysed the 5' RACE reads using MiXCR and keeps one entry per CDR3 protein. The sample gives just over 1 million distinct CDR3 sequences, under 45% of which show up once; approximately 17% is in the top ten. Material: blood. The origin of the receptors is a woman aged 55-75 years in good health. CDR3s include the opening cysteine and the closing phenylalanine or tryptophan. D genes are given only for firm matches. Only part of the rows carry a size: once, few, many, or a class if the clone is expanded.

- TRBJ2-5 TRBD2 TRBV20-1 TGCAGTGCTAGGACGGGACTAGCGGGAGTAAGGGTGGAGACCCAGTACTTC CSARTGLAGVRVETQYF
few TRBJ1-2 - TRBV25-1 TGTGCCAGCAGTGAATATGGGGCTAACTATGGCTACACCTTC CASSEYGANYGYTF
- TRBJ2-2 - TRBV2 TGTGCCAGCAGTGAGGATTTCCAGCGGGTGAACACCGGGGAGCTGTTTTTT CASSEDFQRVNTGELFF
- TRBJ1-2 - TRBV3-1 TGTGCCAGCAGCCAAGCCTCGCAAGACCGCTATGGCTACACCTTC CASSQASQDRYGYTF
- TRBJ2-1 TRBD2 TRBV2 TGTGCCAGCAGCTACGCAACTTTAGCGGGAGGGACCAATGAGCAGTTCTTC CASSYATLAGGTNEQFF
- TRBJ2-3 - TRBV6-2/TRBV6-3 TGTGCCAGCGACTACTATCTTAGTACAGATACGCAGTATTTT CASDYYLSTDTQYF
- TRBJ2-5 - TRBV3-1 TGTGCCAGCAGCCCAAACAGATTTGAGACCCAGTACTTC CASSPNRFETQYF
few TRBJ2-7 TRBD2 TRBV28 TGTGCCAGCAGTTTGCCGGGAGGAAACTACGAGCAGTACTTC CASSLPGGNYEQYF
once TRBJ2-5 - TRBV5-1 TGCGCCAGCAGCTTGCCACGCACCGGGGAGCAGTACTTC CASSLPRTGEQYF
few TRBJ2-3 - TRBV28 TGTGCCAGCAGTGATCCGGGACCGGGCACAGATACGCAGTATTTT CASSDPGPGTDTQYF
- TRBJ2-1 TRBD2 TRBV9 TGTGCCAGCAGACCCCAGCGGGAGGCTCGCTACAATGAGCAGTTCTTC CASRPQREARYNEQFF